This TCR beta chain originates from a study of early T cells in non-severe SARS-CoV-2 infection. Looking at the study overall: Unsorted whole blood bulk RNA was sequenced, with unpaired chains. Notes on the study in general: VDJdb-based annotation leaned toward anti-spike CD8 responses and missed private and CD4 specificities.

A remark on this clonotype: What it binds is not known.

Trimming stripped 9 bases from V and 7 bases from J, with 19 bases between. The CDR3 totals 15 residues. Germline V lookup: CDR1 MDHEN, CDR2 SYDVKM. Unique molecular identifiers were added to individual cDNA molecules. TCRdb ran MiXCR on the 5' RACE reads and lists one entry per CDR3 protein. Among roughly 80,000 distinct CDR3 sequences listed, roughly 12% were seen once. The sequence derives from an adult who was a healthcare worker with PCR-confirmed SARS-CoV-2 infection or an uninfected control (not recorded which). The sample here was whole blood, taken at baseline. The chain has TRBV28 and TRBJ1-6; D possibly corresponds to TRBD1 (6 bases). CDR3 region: CASSRPQGRNSPLHF. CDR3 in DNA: TGTGCCAGTTCTAGGCCGCAGGGGCGCAATTCACCCCTCCACTTT.